One and the same sample provided the 8 T cell receptor beta chains below, sequenced in a study of beta chain features in type 1 diabetes. Expressed TCRB transcripts were sequenced after all isolated RNA was converted to cDNA. Libraries were prepared by immunoSEQ multiplex PCR; TCRdb keeps only in-frame clonotypes and omits some of them. There are roughly 170,000 clones in the sample; 10% to 15% occur only once, and approximately 0.64% lies in the top ten. The source material was central memory CD4+ T cells from blood. Receptors were obtained from a woman aged 18 to 35 in good health.

The V and J genes are TRBV27 and TRBJ2-1; possible D gene TRBD2, 6 bases. The length of the CDR3 is 15 residues. CDR1 and CDR2 from the germline V gene are MNHEY and SMNVEV (reference sequence). Trimming removed 3 bases at V and 8 bases at J, with 17 bases between. The DNA of the CDR3 is TGTGCCAGCAGTTTCCGACTAGTAAACCCCTATGAGCAGTTCTTC. Protein: CASSFRLVNPYEQFF.

The genes are TRBV30 and TRBJ2-7; 7 bases match TRBD1. From germline, CDR1 is GTSNPN and CDR2 SVGIG (reference sequence). The CDR3 consists of 14 residues. V gave up 3 bases and J gave up 2 bases; unmatched junction bases: 7. The CDR3 nucleotides read TGTGCCTGGAGGCGACAGGGCAGTACCTACGAGCAGTACTTC. Its translation is CAWRRQGSTYEQYF.

The V gene is TRBV18, the J gene TRBJ1-2; TRBD1 matches 9 bases. Per germline, CDR1 KGHSH and CDR2 LQKENI. J gave up 5 bases and V 3 bases, and 4 bases lay outside the gene matches. The CDR3 extends over 14 amino acids. The CDR3 region is CASSPGQGPYGYTF. For the CDR3, the DNA is TGTGCCAGCTCACCTGGACAGGGGCCTTATGGCTACACCTTC.

This clone has more than one count but fewer than ten. The J gene is TRBJ1-1, the V gene TRBV4-3; D is ambiguous. With 0 bases removed from V and 3 bases from J, the gap between germline ends came to 8 bases. This CDR3 spans 14 amino acids. Looked up from germline, CDR1 is LGHNA and CDR2 is YSLEER. This CDR3 reads CASSQDRGYTEAFF. The CDR3, as DNA: TGCGCCAGCAGCCAAGATCGGGGATACACTGAAGCTTTCTTT.

This clone has a handful of counts. J is TRBJ2-1 and V is TRBV4-2; D gene unclear. Germline V gives CDR1 LGHNA, CDR2 YNFKEQ. V dropped 0 bases and J dropped 4 bases, with 16 bases sitting between them. This CDR3 has 17 amino acids. CDR3 coding DNA: TGTGCCAGCAGCCAAGAGCCCTCCCACGGGTTTTACAATGAGCAGTTCTTC. Amino acid sequence: CASSQEPSHGFYNEQFF.

This clone was seen ten or more times. J is TRBJ2-1 and V is TRBV14; weak D call: TRBD1 (6 bases). Between the trimmed V and J ends, which lost 8 bases and 6 bases, there was a span of 17 bases. The CDR3 loop spans 14 amino acids. CDR1 is SGHDN and CDR2 is FVKESK in the germline V gene. This chain's CDR3 is CASQRQAGFNEQFF. DNA for the CDR3: TGTGCCAGCCAAAGACAGGCGGGTTTCAATGAGCAGTTCTTC.

This clone occurred a few times. V gene TRBV29-1 combines with J gene TRBJ2-5; D gene uncertain. Germline CDR1 reads SQVTM; CDR2 reads ANQGSEA. CDR3 length: 15 residues. Trimming removed 0 bases from V and 1 base from J, with 12 bases in between. The DNA for the CDR3 is TGCAGCGTTGAAGAGATCTGGCTGCCCCAAGAGACCCAGTACTTC. This translates into CSVEEIWLPQETQYF.

This clone was counted a few times. The V call is TRBV20-1, the J call TRBJ2-1; D gene uncertain. CDR1 is DFQATT and CDR2 is SNEGSKA in the germline V gene (reference sequence). V shed 5 bases and J shed 5 bases, with 4 bases lying between them. The CDR3 extends over 10 amino acids. CDR3 in DNA: TGCAGTGCTTACAACAATGAGCAGTTCTTC. This translates into CSAYNNEQFF.